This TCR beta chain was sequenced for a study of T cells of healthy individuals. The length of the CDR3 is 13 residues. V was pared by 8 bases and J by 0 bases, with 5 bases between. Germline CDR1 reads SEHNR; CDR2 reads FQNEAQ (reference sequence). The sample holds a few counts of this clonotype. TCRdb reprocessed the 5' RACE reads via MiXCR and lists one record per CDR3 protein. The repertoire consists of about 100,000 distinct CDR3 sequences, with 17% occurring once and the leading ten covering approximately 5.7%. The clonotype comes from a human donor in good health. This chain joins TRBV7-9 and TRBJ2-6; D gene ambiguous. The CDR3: CASRNSGANVLTF. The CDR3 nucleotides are TGTGCCAGCCGAAACTCTGGGGCCAACGTCCTGACTTTC.